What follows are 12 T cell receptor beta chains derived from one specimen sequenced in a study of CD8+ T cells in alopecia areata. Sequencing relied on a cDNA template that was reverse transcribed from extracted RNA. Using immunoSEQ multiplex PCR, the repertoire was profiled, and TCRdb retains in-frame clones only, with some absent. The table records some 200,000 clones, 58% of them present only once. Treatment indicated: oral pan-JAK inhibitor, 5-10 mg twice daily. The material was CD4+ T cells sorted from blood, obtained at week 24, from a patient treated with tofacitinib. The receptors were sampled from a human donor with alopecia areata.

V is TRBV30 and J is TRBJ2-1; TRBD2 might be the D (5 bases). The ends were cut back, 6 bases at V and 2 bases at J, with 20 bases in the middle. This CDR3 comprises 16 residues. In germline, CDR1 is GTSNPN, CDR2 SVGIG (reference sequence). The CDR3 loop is CACPGRAVPPYNEQFF. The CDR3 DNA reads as TGTGCCTGCCCTGGCCGAGCGGTTCCCCCCTACAATGAGCAGTTCTTC.

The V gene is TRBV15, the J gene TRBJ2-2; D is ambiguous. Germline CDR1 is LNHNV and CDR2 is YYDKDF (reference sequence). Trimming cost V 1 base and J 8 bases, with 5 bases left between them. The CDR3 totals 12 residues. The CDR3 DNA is TGTGCCACCAGCAGAGTGTCAGGGGAGCTGTTTTTT. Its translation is CATSRVSGELFF. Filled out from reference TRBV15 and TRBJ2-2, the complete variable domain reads DAMVIQNPRYQVTQFGKPVTLSCSQTLNHNVMYWYQQKSSQAPKLLFHYYDKDFNNEADTPDNFQSRRPNTSFCFLDIRSPGLGDTAMYLCATSRVSGELFFGEGSRLTVL.

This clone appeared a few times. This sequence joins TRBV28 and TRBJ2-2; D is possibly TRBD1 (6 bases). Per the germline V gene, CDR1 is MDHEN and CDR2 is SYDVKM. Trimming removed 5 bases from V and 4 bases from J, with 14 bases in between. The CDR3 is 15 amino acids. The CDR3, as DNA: TGTGCCAGCAGTCCCTTGTGGGGGCGCACCGGGGAGCTGTTTTTT. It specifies CASSPLWGRTGELFF.

CDR3 nucleotides: TGTGCCAGCAGCGTAGATCAGGGGCAAGAGACCCAGTACTTC. It translates to CASSVDQGQETQYF. This sequence joins TRBV9 and TRBJ2-5, with D tentatively TRBD1 (6 bases). This CDR3 comprises 14 residues. Germline CDR1 is SGDLS and CDR2 is YYNGEE. The germline V and J ends were trimmed by 0 bases and 2 bases, with 8 bases remaining between them.

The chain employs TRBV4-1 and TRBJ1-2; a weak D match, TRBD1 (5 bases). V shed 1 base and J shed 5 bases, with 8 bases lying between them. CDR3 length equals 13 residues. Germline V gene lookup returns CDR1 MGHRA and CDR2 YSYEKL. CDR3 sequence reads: CASSQGGVYGYTF. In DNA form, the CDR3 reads TGCGCCAGCAGCCAAGGGGGGGTATATGGCTACACCTTC.

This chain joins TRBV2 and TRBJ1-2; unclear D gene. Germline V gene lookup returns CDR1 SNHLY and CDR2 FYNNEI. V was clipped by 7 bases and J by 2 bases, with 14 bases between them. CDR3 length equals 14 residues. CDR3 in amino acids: CASIRVFENYGYTF. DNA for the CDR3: TGTGCCAGCATCAGAGTCTTCGAAAACTATGGCTACACCTTC.

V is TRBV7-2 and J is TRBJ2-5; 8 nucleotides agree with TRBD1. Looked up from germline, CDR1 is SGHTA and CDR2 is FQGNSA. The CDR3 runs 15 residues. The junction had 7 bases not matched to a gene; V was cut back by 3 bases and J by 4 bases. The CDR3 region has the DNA TGTGCCAGCAGCTTTGGCGACAGGGGAGGAGAGACCCAGTACTTC. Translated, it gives CASSFGDRGGETQYF.

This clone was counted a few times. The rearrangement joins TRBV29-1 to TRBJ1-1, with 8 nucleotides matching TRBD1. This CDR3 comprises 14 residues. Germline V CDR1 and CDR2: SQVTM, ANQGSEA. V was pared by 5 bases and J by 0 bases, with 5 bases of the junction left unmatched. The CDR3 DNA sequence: TGCAGCGTTACAGGGGGGGGTTTGAACACTGAAGCTTTCTTT. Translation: CSVTGGGLNTEAFF.

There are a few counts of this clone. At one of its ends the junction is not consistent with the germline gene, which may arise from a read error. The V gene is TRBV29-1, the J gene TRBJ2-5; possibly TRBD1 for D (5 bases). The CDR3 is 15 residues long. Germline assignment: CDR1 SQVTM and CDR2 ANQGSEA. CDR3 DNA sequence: TGCAGCGGTGAACGGCAGGGTGACGGTAGGAAGACCCAGTACTTC. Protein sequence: CSGERQGDGRKTQYF.

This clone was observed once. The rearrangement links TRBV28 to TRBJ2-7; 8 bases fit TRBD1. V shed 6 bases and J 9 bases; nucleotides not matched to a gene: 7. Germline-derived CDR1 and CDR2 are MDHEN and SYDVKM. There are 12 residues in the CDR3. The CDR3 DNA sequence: TGTGCCAGCAGGGAGGACAGGGAAGGGCAGTACTTC. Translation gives CASREDREGQYF.

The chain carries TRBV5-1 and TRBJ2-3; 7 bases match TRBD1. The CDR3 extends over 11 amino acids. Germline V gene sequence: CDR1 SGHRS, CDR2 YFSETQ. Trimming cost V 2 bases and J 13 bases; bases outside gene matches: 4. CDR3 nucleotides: TGCGCCAGCAGCTTACAGGGGTTTAAGTATTTT. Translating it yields CASSLQGFKYF.

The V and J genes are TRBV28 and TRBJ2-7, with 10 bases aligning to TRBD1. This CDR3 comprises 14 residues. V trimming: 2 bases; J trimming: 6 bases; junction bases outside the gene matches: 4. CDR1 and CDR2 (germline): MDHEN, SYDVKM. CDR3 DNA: TGTGCCAGCAGTTTAGCCCGGACAGGGGGCGAGCAGTACTTC. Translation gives CASSLARTGGEQYF.